One T cell receptor (beta chain) is described in this entry. Method: immunoSEQ multiplex PCR; TCRdb's copy keeps in-frame clones and lacks some. The sample carries approximately 300,000 clones, 85% to 95% recorded once. The data were taken from a study of blood T cell repertoires in COVID-19. Study details: PBMCs, B-cell-depleted T cells, or T cells provided the cDNA or gDNA that made up the material.

Those who participated ranged in age from roughly 18 to 89 years and resided in about 24 US areas. CDR3 length equals 16 residues. The V gene's germline CDR1 is KGHDR and CDR2 SFDVKD. V lost 4 bases and J lost 1; bases outside the gene matches: 3. The gene calls are TRBV24-1 and TRBJ2-3; 11 bases align to TRBD2. The sample consisted of PBMCs or T cells enriched from blood (not recorded which). The origin of this receptor is a woman aged 25 to 39 who had been exposed to COVID-19. CDR3 nucleotides: TGTGCCACCAGTGACCAACTAGCGGGGGGCACAGATACGCAGTATTTT. Translation gives CATSDQLAGGTDTQYF.